The sequence of this T cell receptor beta chain was determined in a study of T cell repertoires in cytomegalovirus infection. About the research overall: It can be stated that public TCR beta signatures indicated CMV infection as well as a matching HLA type.

TCRdb re-derived calls from the reads in MiXCR, one entry per CDR3 protein. The repertoire includes 600,000 to 800,000 distinct CDR3 sequences, 20% to 25% of them detected once, and under 8.5% sits in the top ten. Per germline, CDR1 SQVTM and CDR2 ANQGSEA. Trimming stripped 5 bases from V and 2 bases from J, with 12 bases between. The length of the CDR3 is 13 residues. The chain couples TRBV29-1 to TRBJ1-2, with D maybe TRBD1 (5 bases). The TCR originated in a human donor in good health (CMV status not recorded). Some clones in this sample may be carry-over from other donors' samples. Sequenced: CD8+ T cells from PBMCs. CDR3 DNA: TGCAGCGTTCCGGGACGGTTGAACTATGGCTACACCTTC. It codes for CSVPGRLNYGYTF.